These T cell receptor beta chains were read from a single sample in a study of cytomegalovirus exposure and HLA in healthy donors. Clones were read by immunoSEQ multiplex PCR, and TCRdb kept only the in-frame ones, dropping some. The sample records roughly 200,000 clones, 76% being singletons. The sequenced sample was PBMCs. The receptor set was obtained from a man younger than 35 in good health and CMV-seronegative. The CDR3 runs from the conserved cysteine through the conserved F or W. A D gene is named only where the DNA matches it firmly. Clone size is given for some rows only: seen once, a few or many times, or a class if the clone is expanded.

abundance	d_gene	v_gene	j_gene	CDR3nt	CDR3aa
few	.	TRBV5-1	TRBJ2-3	TGCGCCAGCAGCCCGACCGTAGCCTCAGATACGCAGTATTTT	CASSPTVASDTQYF
.	TRBD1	TRBV27	TRBJ2-7	TGTGCCAGCAGTCCCGGGACAGGGAGACACGAGCAGTACTTC	CASSPGTGRHEQYF
few	TRBD1	TRBV6-5	TRBJ1-6	TGTGCCAGCGGGGGACAGGAGAATTCACCCCTCCACTTT	CASGGQENSPLHF
.	.	TRBV30	TRBJ2-1	TGTGCCTGGAAGACTAACTACAATGAGCAGTTCTTC	CAWKTNYNEQFF
.	.	TRBV5-4	TRBJ1-1	TGTGCCAGCAGCGGAGGCCCTACGGACACTGAAGCTTTCTTT	CASSGGPTDTEAFF
.	TRBD2	TRBV19	TRBJ2-1	TGTGCCACGACTAGCGGGAGACCCTACAATGAGCAGTTCTTC	CATTSGRPYNEQFF
.	TRBD1	TRBV14	TRBJ2-7	TGTGCCAGCAGCCAAGAGGGGACAGGCTACGAGCAGTACTTC	CASSQEGTGYEQYF
.	TRBD2	TRBV27	TRBJ2-3	TGTGCCAGCATCGGGCAGGCGGGGGGGAAGACGGCAGATACGCAGTATTTT	CASIGQAGGKTADTQYF
.	TRBD1	TRBV2	TRBJ1-3	TGTGCCAGTCCTAGCGGACAGGGAAGGGAAAACACCATATATTTT	CASPSGQGRENTIYF
.	.	TRBV5-3	TRBJ2-1	TGTGCCAGAAGCCAGACAGAGAATGAGCAGTTCTTC	CARSQTENEQFF
.	TRBD2	TRBV2	TRBJ2-3	TGTGCCAGCAATTTCGGACTAGCGGGAGCAGATACGCAGTATTTT	CASNFGLAGADTQYF
once	.	TRBV5-1	TRBJ2-7	TGCGCCAGCAGCTTACAAGGACACTCCTACGAGCAGTACTTC	CASSLQGHSYEQYF
.	.	TRBV30	TRBJ1-5	TGTGCCTGGGGCCGTAATAGCAATCAGCCCCAGCATTTT	CAWGRNSNQPQHF
.	TRBD1	TRBV28	TRBJ1-2	TGTGCCAGCAGCCTAAGGACAGGTTGGGGCTACACCTTC	CASSLRTGWGYTF
few	.	TRBV19	TRBJ2-1	TGTGCCAGTACTCCACGGACAGTAGCAGGTGAGCAGTTCTTC	CASTPRTVAGEQFF
.	.	TRBV10-3	TRBJ1-6	TGTGCCATCAGTGAGTCGGCGGGCTCACCCCTCCACTTT	CAISESAGSPLHF
.	.	TRBV18	TRBJ1-4	TGTGCCAGCTCACTTTATCCTTTGGGCTTTAATGAAAAACTGTTTTTT	CASSLYPLGFNEKLFF
few	TRBD1	TRBV7-9	TRBJ2-1	TGTGCCAGCAGCTTAGGTATCGGGACAGGGCTGGGCAATGAGCAGTTCTTC	CASSLGIGTGLGNEQFF
.	.	TRBV2	TRBJ2-1	TGTGCCAGCAGGGCCAGTCTTTTGGTTTGGGAGCAGTTCTTC	CASRASLLVWEQFF
.	.	TRBV7-9	TRBJ1-3	TGTGCCGGTCTTAAGGGGCTCGGAAACACCATATATTTT	CAGLKGLGNTIYF
.	.	TRBV7-9	TRBJ1-3	TGTGCCAGCAGCTTAGGCCCCGCTCTATCTACGGGAAACACCATATATTTT	CASSLGPALSTGNTIYF
.	TRBD2	TRBV10-3	TRBJ2-7	TGTGCCATCACCGCCGGGACTAGCGACCAATACGAGCAGTACTTC	CAITAGTSDQYEQYF
.	.	TRBV19	TRBJ2-6	TGTGCCAGTAGTATGGGGCCCCCGAGTGTTGGGGCCAACGTCCTGACTTTC	CASSMGPPSVGANVLTF
.	.	TRBV30	TRBJ2-7	TGTGCCTGGAGTGTAGGGCCTGGGAGATCCGAGCAGTACTTC	CAWSVGPGRSEQYF